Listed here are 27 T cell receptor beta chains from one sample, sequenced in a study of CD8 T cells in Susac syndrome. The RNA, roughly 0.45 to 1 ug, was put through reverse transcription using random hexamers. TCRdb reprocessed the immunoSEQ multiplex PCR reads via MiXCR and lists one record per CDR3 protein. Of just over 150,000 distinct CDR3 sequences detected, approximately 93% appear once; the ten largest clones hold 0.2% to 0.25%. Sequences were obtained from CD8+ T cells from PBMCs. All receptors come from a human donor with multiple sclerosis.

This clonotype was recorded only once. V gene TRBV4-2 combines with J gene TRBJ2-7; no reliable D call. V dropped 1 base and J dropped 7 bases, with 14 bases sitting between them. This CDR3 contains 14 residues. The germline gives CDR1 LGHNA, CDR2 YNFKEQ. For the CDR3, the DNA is TGTGCCAGCAGCCAAGGAGCACCCCGCCAAGAGCAGTACTTC. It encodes CASSQGAPRQEQYF.

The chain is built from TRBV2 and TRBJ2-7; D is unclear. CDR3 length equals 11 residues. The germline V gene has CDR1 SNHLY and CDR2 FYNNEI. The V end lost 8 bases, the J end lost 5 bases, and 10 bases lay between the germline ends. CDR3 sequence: CASSPRDEQYF. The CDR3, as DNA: TGTGCCAGCTCCCCCCGGGACGAGCAGTACTTC.

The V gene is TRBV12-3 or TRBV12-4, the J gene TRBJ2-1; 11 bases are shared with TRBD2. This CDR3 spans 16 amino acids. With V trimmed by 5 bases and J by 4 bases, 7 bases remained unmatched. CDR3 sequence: CASSAALAGEYNEQFF. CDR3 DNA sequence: TGTGCCAGCAGTGCCGCACTAGCGGGGGAGTACAATGAGCAGTTCTTC.

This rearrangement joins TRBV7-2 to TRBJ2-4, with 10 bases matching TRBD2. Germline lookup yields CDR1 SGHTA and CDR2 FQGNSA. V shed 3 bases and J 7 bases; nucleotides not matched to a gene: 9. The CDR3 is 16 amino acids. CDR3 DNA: TGTGCCAGCAGCTTTCGTAGCGGGGGGTTTATGAACATTCAGTACTTC. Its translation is CASSFRSGGFMNIQYF.

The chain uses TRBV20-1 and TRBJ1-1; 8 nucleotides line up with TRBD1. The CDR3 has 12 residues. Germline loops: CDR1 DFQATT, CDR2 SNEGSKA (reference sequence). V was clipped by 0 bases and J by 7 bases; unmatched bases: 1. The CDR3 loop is CSAREGTGEAFF. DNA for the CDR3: TGCAGTGCTAGAGAAGGGACAGGTGAAGCTTTCTTT.

The CDR3 loop reads CASSASARKNIQYF. The CDR3 coding sequence is TGTGCCAGCAGCGCGTCCGCCAGAAAAAACATTCAGTACTTC. The chain uses TRBV9 and TRBJ2-4; D is uncertain. The CDR3 has 14 amino acids. The germline V and J ends were trimmed by 3 bases and 4 bases, with 11 bases remaining between them. Looked up from germline, CDR1 is SGDLS and CDR2 is YYNGEE.

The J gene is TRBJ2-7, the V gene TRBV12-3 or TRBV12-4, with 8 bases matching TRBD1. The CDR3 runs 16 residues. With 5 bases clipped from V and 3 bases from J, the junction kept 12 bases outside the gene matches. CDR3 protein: CASSNLQGEGFYEQYF. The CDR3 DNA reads TGTGCCAGCAGTAACTTACAGGGGGAAGGTTTCTACGAGCAGTACTTC.

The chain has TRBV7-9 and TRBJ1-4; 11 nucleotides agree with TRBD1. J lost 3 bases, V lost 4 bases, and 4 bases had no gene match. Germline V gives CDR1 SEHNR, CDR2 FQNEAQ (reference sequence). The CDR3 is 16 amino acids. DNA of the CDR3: TGTGCCAGCAGCTCAAGGACAGGGGGCCCTAATGAAAAACTGTTTTTT. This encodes CASSSRTGGPNEKLFF.

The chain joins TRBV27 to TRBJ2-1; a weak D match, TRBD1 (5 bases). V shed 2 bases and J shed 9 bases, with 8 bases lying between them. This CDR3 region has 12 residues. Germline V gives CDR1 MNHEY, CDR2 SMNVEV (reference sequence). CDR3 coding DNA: TGTGCCAGCAGTTTAAGGGGTGGTGAGCAGTTCTTC. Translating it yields CASSLRGGEQFF.

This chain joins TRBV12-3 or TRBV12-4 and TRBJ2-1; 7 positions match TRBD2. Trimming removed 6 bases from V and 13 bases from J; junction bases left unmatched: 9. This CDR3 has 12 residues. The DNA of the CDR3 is TGTGCCAGCAGAGGGAGCGGGGCCCTACAGTTCTTC. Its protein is CASRGSGALQFF.

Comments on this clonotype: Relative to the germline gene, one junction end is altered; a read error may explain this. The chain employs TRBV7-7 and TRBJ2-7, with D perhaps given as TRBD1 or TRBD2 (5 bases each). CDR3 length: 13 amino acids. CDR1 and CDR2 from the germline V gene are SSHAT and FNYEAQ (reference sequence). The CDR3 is CASSWDVSYEQYF. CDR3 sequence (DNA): TGTGCTAGCAGCTGGGACGTTTCCTACGAGCAGTACTTC.

The CDR3 is CASSEIDTKGDSPLHF. In DNA form, the CDR3 reads TGTGCCAGCAGTGAGATCGACACGAAAGGAGATTCACCCCTCCACTTT. This sequence joins TRBV6-1 and TRBJ1-6; D is uncertain. This CDR3 region has 16 residues. Trimming removed 3 bases at V and 8 bases at J, with 17 bases between. Germline CDR1 and CDR2: MNHNS and SASEGT.

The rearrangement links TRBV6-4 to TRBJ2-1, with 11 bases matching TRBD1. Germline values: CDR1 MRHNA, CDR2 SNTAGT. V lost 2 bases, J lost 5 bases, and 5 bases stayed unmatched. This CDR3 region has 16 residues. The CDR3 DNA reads TGTGCCAGCAGTGACCTGGGACAGGGGGTACACAATGAGCAGTTCTTC. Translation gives CASSDLGQGVHNEQFF.

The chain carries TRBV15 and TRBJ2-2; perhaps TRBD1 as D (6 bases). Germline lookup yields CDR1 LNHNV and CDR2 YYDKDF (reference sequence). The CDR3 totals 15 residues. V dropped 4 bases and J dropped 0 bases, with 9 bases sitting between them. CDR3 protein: CATSTGTTNTGELFF. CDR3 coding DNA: TGTGCCACCAGCACCGGGACAACGAACACCGGGGAGCTGTTTTTT.

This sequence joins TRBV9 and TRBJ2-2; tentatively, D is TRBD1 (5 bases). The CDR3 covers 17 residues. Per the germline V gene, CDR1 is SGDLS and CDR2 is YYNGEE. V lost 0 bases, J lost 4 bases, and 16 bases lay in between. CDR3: CASSVVTGSDGTGELFF. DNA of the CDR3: TGTGCCAGCAGCGTAGTAACAGGCAGTGACGGCACCGGGGAGCTGTTTTTT.

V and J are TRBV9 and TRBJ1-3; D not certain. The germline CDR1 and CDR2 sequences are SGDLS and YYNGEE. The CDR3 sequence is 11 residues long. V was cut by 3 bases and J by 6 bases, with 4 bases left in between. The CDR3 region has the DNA TGTGCCAGCAGCGGCGAAAACACCATATATTTT. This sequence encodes CASSGENTIYF.

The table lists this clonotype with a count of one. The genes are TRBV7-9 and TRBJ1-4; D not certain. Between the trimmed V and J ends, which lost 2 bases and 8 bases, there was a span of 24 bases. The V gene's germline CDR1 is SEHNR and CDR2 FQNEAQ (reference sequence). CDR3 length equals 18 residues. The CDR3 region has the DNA TGTGCCAGCAGCTTATTATCGCCGGAGGAGACCTCTGGGGAAAAACTGTTTTTT. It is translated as CASSLLSPEETSGEKLFF.

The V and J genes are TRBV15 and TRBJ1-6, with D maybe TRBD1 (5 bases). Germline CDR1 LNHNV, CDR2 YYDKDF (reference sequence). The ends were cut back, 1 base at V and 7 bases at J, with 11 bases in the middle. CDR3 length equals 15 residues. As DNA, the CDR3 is TGTGCCACCAGCAGAGCCGGGGAGGGGAATTCACCCCTCCACTTT. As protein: CATSRAGEGNSPLHF.

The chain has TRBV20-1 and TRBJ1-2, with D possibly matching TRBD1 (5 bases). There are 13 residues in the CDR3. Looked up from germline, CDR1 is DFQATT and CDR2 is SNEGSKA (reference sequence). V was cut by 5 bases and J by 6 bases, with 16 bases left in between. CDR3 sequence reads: CSAPWGGRDGYTF. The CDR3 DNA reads TGCAGTGCTCCTTGGGGGGGGAGGGATGGCTACACCTTC.

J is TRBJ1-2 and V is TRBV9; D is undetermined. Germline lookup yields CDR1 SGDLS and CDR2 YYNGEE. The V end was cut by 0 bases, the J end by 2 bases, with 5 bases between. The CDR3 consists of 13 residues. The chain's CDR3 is CASSVDSNYGYTF. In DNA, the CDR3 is TGTGCCAGCAGCGTAGACTCGAACTATGGCTACACCTTC.

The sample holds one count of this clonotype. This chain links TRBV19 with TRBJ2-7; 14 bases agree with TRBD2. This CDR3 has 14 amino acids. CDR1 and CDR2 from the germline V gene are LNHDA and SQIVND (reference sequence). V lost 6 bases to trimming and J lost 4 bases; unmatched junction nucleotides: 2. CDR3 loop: CASSWTSGGYEQYF. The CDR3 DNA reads TGTGCCAGTAGCTGGACTAGCGGGGGGTACGAGCAGTACTTC.

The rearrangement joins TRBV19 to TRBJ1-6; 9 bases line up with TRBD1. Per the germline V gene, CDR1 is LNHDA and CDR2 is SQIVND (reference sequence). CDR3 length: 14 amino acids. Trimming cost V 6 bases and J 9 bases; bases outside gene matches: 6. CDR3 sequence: CASRPGQGLSPLHF. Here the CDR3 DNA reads TGTGCCAGTAGACCGGGACAGGGACTTTCACCCCTCCACTTT.

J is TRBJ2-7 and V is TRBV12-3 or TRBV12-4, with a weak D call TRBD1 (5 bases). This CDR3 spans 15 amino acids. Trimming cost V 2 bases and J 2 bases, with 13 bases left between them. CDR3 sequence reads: CASSLLQGLTYEQYF. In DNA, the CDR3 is TGTGCCAGCAGTTTATTGCAGGGCCTCACCTACGAGCAGTACTTC.

The CDR3 loop reads CASRWGGPNEQFF. CDR3 nucleotide sequence: TGTGCCAGCAGGTGGGGGGGACCCAATGAGCAGTTCTTC. This chain joins TRBV27 and TRBJ2-1, with 7 nucleotides matching TRBD2. Germline V gives CDR1 MNHEY, CDR2 SMNVEV (reference sequence). The CDR3 runs to 13 residues. V lost 6 bases, J lost 6 bases, and 5 bases stayed unmatched.

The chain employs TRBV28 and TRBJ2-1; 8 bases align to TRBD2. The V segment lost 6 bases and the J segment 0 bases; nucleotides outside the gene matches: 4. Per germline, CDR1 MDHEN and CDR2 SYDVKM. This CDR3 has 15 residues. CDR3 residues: CASRDSGDSYNEQFF. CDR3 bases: TGTGCCAGCAGGGATAGCGGGGACTCCTACAATGAGCAGTTCTTC.

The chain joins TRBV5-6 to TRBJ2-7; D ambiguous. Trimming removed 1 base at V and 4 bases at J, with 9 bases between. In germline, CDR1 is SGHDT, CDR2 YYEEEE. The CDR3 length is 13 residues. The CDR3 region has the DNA TGTGCCAGCAGCTTGCTGCCTCATTACGAGCAGTACTTC. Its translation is CASSLLPHYEQYF.

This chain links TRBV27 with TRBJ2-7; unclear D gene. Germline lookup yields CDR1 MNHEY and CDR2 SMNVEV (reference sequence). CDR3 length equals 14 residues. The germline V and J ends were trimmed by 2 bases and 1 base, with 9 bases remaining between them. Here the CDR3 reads CASSLNAVSYEQYF. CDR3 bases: TGTGCCAGCAGTTTAAATGCAGTTTCCTACGAGCAGTACTTC.